The T cell receptor (beta chain) under discussion was sequenced for a study of tumor and adjacent non-tumor tissue in lung cancer. The overall study: The patients, 10 men and 4 or 5 women, were about 30 to 85 with stage I to III disease.

This sample's RNA came from whole unsorted tissue. Study-level findings and limits: Compared with tumor, normal lung showed significantly lower TCR diversity.

V lost 7 bases and J lost 9, with 28 bases in between. CDR3 length: 18 amino acids. Germline-derived CDR1 and CDR2 are MNHEY and SVGEGT. The library came from three nested PCR rounds adapted from ARM-PCR protocols. TCRdb recomputed calls from the multiplex PCR reads with MiXCR, one row per CDR3 protein. This sample has tens of thousands of distinct CDR3 sequences, with approximately 65% found just once. As regards this clonotype: The antigen is unknown.

This sequence was found in a man between 60 and 75 years old with non-small cell lung cancer. The V gene is TRBV6-2 or TRBV6-3, the J gene TRBJ2-6; D is possibly TRBD1 or TRBD2 (6 bases each). The sequencing input was lung tumor tissue. The CDR3 protein is CASKRTGLQGSGDNVLTF. The CDR3 DNA follows: TGTGCCAGCAAGCGTACCGGACTACAGGGATCCGGAGACAACGTCCTGACTTTC.